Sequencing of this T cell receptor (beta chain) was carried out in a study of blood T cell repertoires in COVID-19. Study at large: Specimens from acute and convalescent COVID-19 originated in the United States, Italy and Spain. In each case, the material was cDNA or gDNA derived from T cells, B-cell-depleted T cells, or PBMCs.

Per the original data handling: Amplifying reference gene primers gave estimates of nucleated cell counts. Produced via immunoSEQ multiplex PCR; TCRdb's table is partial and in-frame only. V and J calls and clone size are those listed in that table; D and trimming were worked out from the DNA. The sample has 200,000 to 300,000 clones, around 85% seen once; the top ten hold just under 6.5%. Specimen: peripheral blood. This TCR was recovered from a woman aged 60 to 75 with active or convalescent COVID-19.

For the CDR3, the DNA is TGTGCCAGCAGCCTAATTAGAGGCACCGGGGAGCTGTTTTTT. Amino acid sequence: CASSLIRGTGELFF. V gene TRBV6-5 combines with J gene TRBJ2-2; no clear D gene. V was trimmed by 6 bases and J by 4 bases, leaving 12 bases between them. From germline, CDR1 is MNHEY and CDR2 SVGAGI. This CDR3 comprises 14 residues.